This TCR beta chain was found in a study of T cells after yellow fever vaccination. TCRdb fed the 5' RACE reads into MiXCR, producing one record per CDR3 protein. The sample has about 170,000 distinct CDR3 sequences, 9.5% to 12% seen once. The CDR3 extends over 13 amino acids. The ends lost 5 bases at V and 4 bases at J; junction bases unmatched: 2. The sample consisted of CD8+ T cells sorted from PBMCs, taken 15 days after the yellow fever booster vaccination. This clonotype was obtained from a man between 18 and 29 years old who received the YFV17D yellow fever vaccine. The gene calls are TRBV12-3 or TRBV12-4 and TRBJ1-2, with 9 bases matching TRBD1. The CDR3 region has the DNA TGTGCCAGCAGTCCGGGACAGGGCTATGGCTACACCTTC. Translation: CASSPGQGYGYTF.